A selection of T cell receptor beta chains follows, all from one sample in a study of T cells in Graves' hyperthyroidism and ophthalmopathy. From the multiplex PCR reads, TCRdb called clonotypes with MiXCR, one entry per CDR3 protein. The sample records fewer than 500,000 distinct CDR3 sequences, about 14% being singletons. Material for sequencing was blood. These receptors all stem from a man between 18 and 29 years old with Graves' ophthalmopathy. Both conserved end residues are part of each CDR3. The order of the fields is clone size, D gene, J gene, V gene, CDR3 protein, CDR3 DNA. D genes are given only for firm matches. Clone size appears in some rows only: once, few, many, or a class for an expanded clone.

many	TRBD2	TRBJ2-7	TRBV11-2	CASSSWGGEIYEQYF	TGTGCCAGCAGCTCCTGGGGGGGGGAGATCTACGAGCAGTACTTC
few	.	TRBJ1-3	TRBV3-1	CASTSRTVRSGNTIYF	TGTGCCAGCACCTCTAGGACAGTCCGCTCTGGAAACACCATATATTTT
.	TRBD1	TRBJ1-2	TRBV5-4	CASRGTGVSGYTF	TGTGCCAGCCGCGGGACAGGGGTTTCTGGCTACACCTTC
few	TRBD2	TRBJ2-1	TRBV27	CASTLGTSQGNEQFF	TGTGCCAGCACCTTAGGGACTAGCCAGGGCAATGAGCAGTTCTTC
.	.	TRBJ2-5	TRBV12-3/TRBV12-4	CASSFGGKETQYF	TGTGCCAGCAGTTTCGGGGGCAAGGAGACCCAGTACTTC
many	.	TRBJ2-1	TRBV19	CASSTNRENEQFF	TGTGCCAGTAGTACAAACAGGGAGAATGAGCAGTTCTTC
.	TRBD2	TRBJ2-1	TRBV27	CASSYWAAGLANEQFF	TGTGCCAGCAGTTACTGGGCAGCAGGACTAGCTAATGAGCAGTTCTTC
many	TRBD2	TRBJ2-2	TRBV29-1	CSVVPSGRLPNTGELFF	TGCAGCGTTGTTCCTAGCGGGAGGTTACCGAACACCGGGGAGCTGTTTTTT
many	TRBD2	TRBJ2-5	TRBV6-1	CASMLAGVLTHETQYF	TGTGCCAGCATGCTAGCGGGGGTTTTGACTCACGAGACCCAGTACTTC
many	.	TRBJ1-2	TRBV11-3	CASSSGREGYTF	TGTGCCAGCAGCTCAGGAAGGGAGGGCTACACCTTC
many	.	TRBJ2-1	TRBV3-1	CASSRLDPYNEQFF	TGTGCCAGCAGCCGGCTTGACCCATACAATGAGCAGTTCTTC
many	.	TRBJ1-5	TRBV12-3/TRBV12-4	CASSLYRYDQPQHF	TGTGCCAGCAGTTTGTACAGGTACGATCAGCCCCAGCATTTT
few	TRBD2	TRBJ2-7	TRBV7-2	CASSLETSGPTYEQYF	TGTGCCAGCAGCTTAGAGACTAGCGGCCCAACCTACGAGCAGTACTTC
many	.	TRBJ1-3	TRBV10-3	CAITQDISGNTIYF	TGTGCCATCACCCAGGACATTTCTGGAAACACCATATATTTT
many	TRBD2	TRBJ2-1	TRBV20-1	CSDTDMGGNEQFF	TGCAGTGACACAGATATGGGAGGGAATGAGCAGTTCTTC
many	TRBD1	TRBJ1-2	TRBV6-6	CASSYTLRQGHGYTF	TGTGCCAGCAGTTACACCCTACGACAGGGTCATGGCTACACCTTC
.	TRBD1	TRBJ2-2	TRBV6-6	CASSYSRGTGVRGELFF	TGTGCCAGCAGTTACTCGAGAGGGACAGGGGTTCGCGGGGAGCTGTTTTTT
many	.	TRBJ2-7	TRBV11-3	CASSLDLNRELYEQYF	TGTGCCAGCAGCTTAGATCTCAACCGGGAGCTCTACGAGCAGTACTTC
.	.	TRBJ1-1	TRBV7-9	CASSLLDAEAFF	TGTGCCAGCAGCTTGCTCGACGCTGAAGCTTTCTTT
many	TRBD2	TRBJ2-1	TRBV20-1	CSAPLADSYNEQFF	TGCAGTGCACCACTAGCGGACTCCTACAATGAGCAGTTCTTC
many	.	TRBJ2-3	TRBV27	CASRKVSTDTQYF	TGTGCCAGCAGAAAGGTCAGCACAGATACGCAGTATTTT
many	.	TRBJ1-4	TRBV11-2	CASSRGGKLFF	TGTGCCAGCAGTCGGGGGGGGAAACTGTTTTTT
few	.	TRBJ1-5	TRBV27	CASRPGTFQPQHF	TGTGCCAGCAGGCCGGGGACTTTTCAGCCCCAGCATTTT
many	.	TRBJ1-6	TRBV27	CASSFFAGAAISPLHF	TGTGCCAGCAGTTTCTTCGCAGGGGCGGCGATTTCACCCCTCCACTTT
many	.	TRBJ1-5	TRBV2	CASSERRANSNQPQHF	TGTGCCAGCAGTGAACGGAGGGCGAATAGCAATCAGCCCCAGCATTTT
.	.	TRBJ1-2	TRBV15	CATSRAQFYGYTF	TGTGCCACCAGCAGAGCACAGTTCTATGGCTACACCTTC
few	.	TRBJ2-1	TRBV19	CASSIGPGSHNEQFF	TGTGCCAGTAGTATCGGACCTGGGAGCCACAATGAGCAGTTCTTC
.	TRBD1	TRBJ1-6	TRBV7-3	CASSLNRGDSPLHF	TGTGCCAGCAGCTTAAACAGGGGGGATTCACCCCTCCACTTT
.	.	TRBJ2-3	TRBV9	CASSVGGASTDAQYF	TGTGCCAGCAGCGTAGGGGGGGCTAGCACAGATGCGCAGTATTTT
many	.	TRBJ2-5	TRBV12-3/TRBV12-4	CASSSGGTFSETQYF	TGTGCCAGCAGTTCCGGTGGGACTTTTTCAGAGACCCAGTACTTC
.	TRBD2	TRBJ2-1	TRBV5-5	CASSSGTSGASYNEQFF	TGTGCCAGCAGCTCCGGGACTAGCGGGGCCTCCTACAATGAGCAGTTCTTC
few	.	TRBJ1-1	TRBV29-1	CSVEQGLGTEAFF	TGCAGCGTTGAACAGGGCTTGGGGACTGAAGCTTTCTTT
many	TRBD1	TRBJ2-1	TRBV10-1	CASRRGQEYNEQFF	TGCGCCAGCAGAAGAGGACAGGAATACAATGAGCAGTTCTTC
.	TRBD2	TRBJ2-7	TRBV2	CASSDFGLAGEGVNEQYF	TGTGCCAGCAGTGATTTTGGACTAGCGGGAGAAGGTGTGAACGAGCAGTACTTC
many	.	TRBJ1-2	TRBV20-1	CSATPTGNYGYTF	TGCAGTGCTACACCTACAGGGAACTATGGCTACACCTTC
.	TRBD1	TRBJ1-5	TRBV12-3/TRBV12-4	CASSMLTGPTEPQHF	TGTGCCAGCAGCATGCTGACAGGGCCCACGGAGCCCCAGCATTTT
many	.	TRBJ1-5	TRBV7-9	CASSSKGGTNQPQHF	TGTGCCAGCAGTTCTAAGGGGGGCACTAATCAGCCCCAGCATTTT
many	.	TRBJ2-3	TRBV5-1	CASSLATGGSDTQYF	TGCGCCAGCAGCTTGGCGACGGGGGGCTCAGATACGCAGTATTTT
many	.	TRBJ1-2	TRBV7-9	CASSSGAGYGYTF	TGTGCCAGCTCGTCCGGGGCGGGGTATGGCTACACCTTC
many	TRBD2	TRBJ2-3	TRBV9	CASSVGHGGAPSTDTQYF	TGTGCCAGCAGCGTCGGGCACGGGGGGGCCCCTAGCACAGATACGCAGTATTTT
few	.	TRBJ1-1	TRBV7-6	CASSLRVDPPEAFF	TGTGCCAGCAGCTTAAGAGTAGATCCCCCTGAAGCTTTCTTT